One and the same sample provided the 26 T cell receptor beta chains below, sequenced in a study of blood T cell repertoires in COVID-19. Clones were read by immunoSEQ multiplex PCR, and TCRdb kept only the in-frame ones, dropping some. The sample lists 25,000 to 35,000 clones, approximately 71% occurring once. Sequencing used peripheral blood. Every receptor here comes from a human donor in a cohort sampled during active COVID-19.

V gene TRBV27 combines with J gene TRBJ2-2, with D possibly TRBD1 on 5 matching bases. Germline V gives CDR1 MNHEY, CDR2 SMNVEV (reference sequence). CDR3 size: 15 residues. The germline V and J ends were trimmed by 3 bases and 7 bases, with 15 bases remaining between them. The CDR3, as DNA: TGTGCCAGCAGTTTTTACCAGGGTTCGGGCGGGGAGCTGTTTTTT. Its protein product is CASSFYQGSGGELFF.

The rearrangement links TRBV28 to TRBJ2-3, with a possible D match to TRBD1 (5 bases). V shed 4 bases and J shed 0 bases, with 14 bases lying between them. The CDR3 runs to 16 residues. Germline assignment: CDR1 MDHEN and CDR2 SYDVKM. This chain's CDR3 is CASSSMTVTSTDTQYF. The DNA for the CDR3 is TGTGCCAGCAGTTCGATGACAGTAACTAGCACAGATACGCAGTATTTT.

About this clone itself: The junction and the germline gene differ at one end; a read error may be behind it. The chain carries TRBV24-1 and TRBJ2-3; a weak D match, TRBD2 (6 bases). The germline V gene encodes CDR1 KGHDR and CDR2 SFDVKD. The CDR3 totals 16 residues. The DNA of the CDR3 is TGTGCCACTAGTGGCTCGGAGGGCTCCTTCACAGATACGCAGTATTTT. Amino acids: CATSGSEGSFTDTQYF.

This clone has just a few counts. The chain carries TRBV4-1 and TRBJ1-1; TRBD1 is a possible D gene (6 bases). Germline lookup yields CDR1 MGHRA and CDR2 YSYEKL. V lost 1 base to trimming and J lost 5 bases, with 14 bases between them. The CDR3 has 15 amino acids. For the CDR3, the DNA is TGCGCCAGCAGCCAAGGGATCCGGGACAAGACTGAAGCTTTCTTT. Translated, it gives CASSQGIRDKTEAFF.

The J gene is TRBJ2-5, the V gene TRBV19; 7 bases agree with TRBD1. The J segment lost 5 bases and the V segment lost 10 bases, leaving 13 bases of the junction unmatched. This CDR3 spans 14 amino acids. Germline V gives CDR1 LNHDA, CDR2 SQIVND (reference sequence). For the CDR3, the DNA is TGTGCCACAAAAAGACAGGGAAGTGGGGAGACCCAGTACTTC. Residues: CATKRQGSGETQYF.

This chain connects TRBV18 to TRBJ2-5, with TRBD2 as a possible D gene (5 bases). This CDR3 comprises 14 residues. Germline loops: CDR1 KGHSH, CDR2 LQKENI. Trimming took off 4 bases at V and 2 bases at J, with 11 bases between the two ends. CDR3 sequence (DNA): TGTGCCAGCTCACTGTACCGGGGACAAGAGACCCAGTACTTC. This gives the protein CASSLYRGQETQYF.

This chain uses TRBV5-6 with TRBJ2-5; D might be TRBD1 (5 bases). There are 15 residues in the CDR3. Per the germline V gene, CDR1 is SGHDT and CDR2 is YYEEEE. The germline V and J ends were trimmed by 3 bases and 0 bases, with 12 bases remaining between them. The CDR3 DNA is TGTGCCAGCAGCTCCAGGGTGGGATACCAAGAGACCCAGTACTTC. It specifies CASSSRVGYQETQYF.

This clone was seen a few times. This chain uses TRBV7-6 with TRBJ2-1; TRBD2 matches at 10 bases. Losses at the gene ends were 0 bases for V and 4 bases for J; bases not matched to a gene: 3. The CDR3 consists of 16 residues. The germline V gene has CDR1 SGHVS and CDR2 FNYEAQ. Here the CDR3 reads CASSLAELAGYNEQFF. In DNA form, the CDR3 reads TGTGCCAGCAGCTTAGCGGAACTAGCGGGGTACAATGAGCAGTTCTTC. The entire variable domain, with the rest obtained from reference TRBV7-6 and TRBJ2-1, is as follows: GAGVSQSPRYKVTKRGQDVALRCDPISGHVSLYWYRQALGQGPEFLTYFNYEAQQDKSGLPNDRFSAERPEGSISTLTIQRTEQRDSAMYRCASSLAELAGYNEQFFGPGTRLTVL.

This chain uses TRBV4-3 with TRBJ2-1, with 9 bases identical to TRBD2. Trimming cost V 6 bases and J 10 bases; bases outside gene matches: 10. Germline CDR1 LGHNA, CDR2 YSLEER. The CDR3 runs to 14 residues. The CDR3 region is CASSQLAGEGEQFF. The CDR3 DNA follows: TGCGCCAGCAGTCAATTAGCGGGAGAGGGGGAGCAGTTCTTC.

This chain links TRBV7-9 with TRBJ1-2, with D unclear. The V and J ends lost 5 bases and 2 bases respectively, with 24 bases between them. CDR1 and CDR2 from the germline V gene are SEHNR and FQNEAQ (reference sequence). The length of the CDR3 is 18 residues. The DNA of the CDR3 is TGTGCCAGCAGCCCCCCTCTTAAGGTCGGAATACTAAACTATGGCTACACCTTC. Translation: CASSPPLKVGILNYGYTF. Based on the CDR3 plus reference TRBV7-9 and TRBJ1-2, the full variable domain is DTGVSQNPRHKITKRGQNVTFRCDPISEHNRLYWYRQTLGQGPEFLTYFQNEAQLEKSRLLSDRFSAERPKGSFSTLEIQRTEQGDSAMYLCASSPPLKVGILNYGYTFGSGTRLTVV.

Written as DNA, the CDR3 is TGTGCCAGCAGTCCGACTTTGCTCGGCTCAGATACGCAGTATTTT. Translation gives CASSPTLLGSDTQYF. The J gene is TRBJ2-3, the V gene TRBV2; D remains ambiguous. CDR3 size: 15 residues. V was clipped by 5 bases and J by 4 bases, with 16 bases between them. Germline values: CDR1 SNHLY, CDR2 FYNNEI. Complete variable domain (other parts from reference TRBV2 and TRBJ2-3): EPEVTQTPSHQVTQMGQEVILRCVPISNHLYFYWYRQILGQKVEFLVSFYNNEISEKSEIFDDQFSVERPDGSNFTLKIRSTKLEDSAMYFCASSPTLLGSDTQYFGPGTRLTVL.

This clone was recorded a few times. The rearrangement joins TRBV19 to TRBJ1-1; D gene ambiguous. The germline CDR1 and CDR2 sequences are LNHDA and SQIVND (reference sequence). The V and J ends lost 3 bases and 7 bases respectively, with 9 bases between them. The length of the CDR3 is 12 residues. CDR3 loop: CASSIRVGEAFF. Written as DNA, the CDR3 is TGTGCCAGTAGTATCCGGGTTGGTGAAGCTTTCTTT.

V is TRBV6-5 and J is TRBJ1-2; maybe TRBD1 (5 bases). The V and J ends lost 4 bases and 6 bases respectively, with 9 bases between them. This CDR3 has 12 residues. Per germline, CDR1 MNHEY and CDR2 SVGAGI. In nucleotides, the CDR3 is TGTGCCAGCAGTTCAGGGATAAATGGCTACACCTTC. As protein: CASSSGINGYTF.

V usage is TRBV2 and J usage is TRBJ1-1; 7 bases agree with TRBD1. Per the germline V gene, CDR1 is SNHLY and CDR2 is FYNNEI. With V trimmed by 8 bases and J by 1 base, 4 bases remained unmatched. This CDR3 is built from 13 residues. This chain's CDR3 is CASGTETNTEAFF. In nucleotides, the CDR3 is TGTGCCAGCGGGACAGAGACGAACACTGAAGCTTTCTTT.

The chain has TRBV5-8 and TRBJ1-5, with TRBD1 identical over 7 bases. V shed 4 bases and J 6 bases; nucleotides not matched to a gene: 7. Germline CDR1 reads SGHTS; CDR2 reads YDEGEE. The CDR3 spans 14 residues. The CDR3 DNA reads TGTGCCAGCAGCGCCGGGACAGTCTCTCAGCCCCAGCATTTT. The encoded protein is CASSAGTVSQPQHF.

This clone has a single count. The chain links TRBV7-2 to TRBJ2-1; 10 bases match TRBD2. This CDR3 is 16 amino acids long. With 5 bases clipped from V and 1 base from J, the junction kept 5 bases outside the gene matches. The V gene's germline CDR1 is SGHTA and CDR2 FQGNSA. CDR3 DNA sequence: TGTGCCAGCAGCGAGACTAGCGGGTTTTCCTACAATGAGCAGTTCTTC. Its translation: CASSETSGFSYNEQFF.

This sequence joins TRBV14 and TRBJ2-7; 8 bases are a match to TRBD1. The V gene's germline CDR1 is SGHDN and CDR2 FVKESK. The CDR3 has 15 residues. The V segment lost 1 base and the J segment 2 bases; nucleotides outside the gene matches: 4. CDR3 region: CASSQASTGAYEQYF. The CDR3, as DNA: TGTGCCAGCAGCCAAGCCTCGACAGGGGCCTACGAGCAGTACTTC. Using reference TRBV14 and TRBJ2-7 for the parts outside the CDR3, the full variable domain is EAGVTQFPSHSVIEKGQTVTLRCDPISGHDNLYWYRRVMGKEIKFLLHFVKESKQDESGMPNNRFLAERTGGTYSTLKVQPAELEDSGVYFCASSQASTGAYEQYFGPGTRLTVT.

The rearrangement joins TRBV6-5 to TRBJ2-1; D is uncertain. Per the germline V gene, CDR1 is MNHEY and CDR2 is SVGAGI. Trimming shortened V by 0 bases and J by 7 bases, and 13 bases separated the two germline ends. The CDR3 sequence is 15 residues long. CDR3 sequence reads: CASSYSKSRVNEQFF. As DNA, the CDR3 is TGTGCCAGCAGTTACTCGAAGTCACGGGTGAATGAGCAGTTCTTC.

The chain uses TRBV11-2 and TRBJ2-6; the D gene is possibly TRBD2 (5 bases). Per the germline V gene, CDR1 is SGHAT and CDR2 is FQNNGV. The CDR3 is 17 residues long. V lost 5 bases and J 5 bases, leaving 19 bases between the germline ends. CDR3 nucleotides: TGTGCCAGCAGCCCAGGACGGGGTCTCTTCAGGGCCAACGTCCTGACTTTC. Translating gives CASSPGRGLFRANVLTF.

The rearrangement uses TRBV4-3 and TRBJ2-7, with 9 bases identical to TRBD2. Unmatched junction bases numbered 4, after V lost 1 base and J lost 3 bases. CDR1 and CDR2 (germline): LGHNA, YSLEER. CDR3 size: 15 residues. CDR3 DNA sequence: TGCGCCAGCAGCCAAGCCGCTAGCGGGAACTACGAGCAGTACTTC. Translation: CASSQAASGNYEQYF.

This chain uses TRBV15 with TRBJ1-5; possibly TRBD1 for D (6 bases). CDR1 LNHNV and CDR2 YYDKDF come from the germline V gene (reference sequence). V dropped 5 bases and J dropped 4 bases, with 12 bases sitting between them. The length of the CDR3 is 14 residues. The CDR3 sequence is CATSGPGANQPQHF. DNA of the CDR3: TGTGCCACCAGCGGACCAGGGGCTAATCAGCCCCAGCATTTT.

The chain recombines TRBV9 with TRBJ1-2; TRBD1 matches 7 bases. Trimming cost V 4 bases and J 6 bases; bases outside gene matches: 9. CDR3 length: 14 amino acids. Germline lookup yields CDR1 SGDLS and CDR2 YYNGEE. For the CDR3, the DNA is TGTGCCAGCAGCCAGCTAGACAGGGTGGATGGCTACACCTTC. Protein product: CASSQLDRVDGYTF. The variable domain in full, with the rest retrieved from reference TRBV9 and TRBJ1-2, is DSGVTQTPKHLITATGQRVTLRCSPRSGDLSVYWYQQSLDQGLQFLIQYYNGEERAKGNILERFSAQQFPDLHSELNLSSLELGDSALYFCASSQLDRVDGYTFGSGTRLTVV.

The V and J genes are TRBV4-3 and TRBJ1-1; D possibly corresponds to TRBD1 (6 bases). The germline V gene encodes CDR1 LGHNA and CDR2 YSLEER. The germline V and J ends were trimmed by 3 bases and 11 bases, with 19 bases remaining between them. CDR3 size: 14 residues. The CDR3 reads CASSQAITGTWAFF. CDR3 nucleotide sequence: TGCGCCAGCAGCCAGGCAATCACAGGGACGTGGGCTTTCTTT.

This clone turned up a few times. One end of the junction does not line up with germline, which may come from a read error. This chain uses TRBV12-5 with TRBJ2-5; D is perhaps TRBD2 (6 bases). CDR1 and CDR2 from the germline V gene are LGHNT and FRNRAP. This CDR3 comprises 14 residues. CDR3: CASALGDYQETQYF. Here the CDR3 DNA reads TGTGCTAGTGCTTTGGGGGACTACCAAGAGACCCAGTACTTC.

The V gene is TRBV4-1, the J gene TRBJ2-4; the match to TRBD2 covers 15 bases. The CDR3 length is 19 residues. Germline-derived CDR1 and CDR2 are MGHRA and YSYEKL. V was clipped by 2 bases and J by 2 bases; unmatched bases: 7. This CDR3 reads CASSQPGLAGGGTKNIQYF. In DNA form, the CDR3 reads TGCGCCAGCAGCCAACCGGGACTAGCGGGAGGAGGTACCAAAAACATTCAGTACTTC.

The CDR3 region is CASSLGNPGQSSGNTIYF. The CDR3 bases are TGTGCCAGCAGTTTAGGGAATCCGGGACAGAGCTCTGGAAACACCATATATTTT. The gene calls are TRBV27 and TRBJ1-3; TRBD1 agrees at 7 bases. Germline lookup yields CDR1 MNHEY and CDR2 SMNVEV (reference sequence). The trim removed 2 bases at V and 0 bases at J, leaving 10 bases unmatched. This CDR3 has 18 residues.